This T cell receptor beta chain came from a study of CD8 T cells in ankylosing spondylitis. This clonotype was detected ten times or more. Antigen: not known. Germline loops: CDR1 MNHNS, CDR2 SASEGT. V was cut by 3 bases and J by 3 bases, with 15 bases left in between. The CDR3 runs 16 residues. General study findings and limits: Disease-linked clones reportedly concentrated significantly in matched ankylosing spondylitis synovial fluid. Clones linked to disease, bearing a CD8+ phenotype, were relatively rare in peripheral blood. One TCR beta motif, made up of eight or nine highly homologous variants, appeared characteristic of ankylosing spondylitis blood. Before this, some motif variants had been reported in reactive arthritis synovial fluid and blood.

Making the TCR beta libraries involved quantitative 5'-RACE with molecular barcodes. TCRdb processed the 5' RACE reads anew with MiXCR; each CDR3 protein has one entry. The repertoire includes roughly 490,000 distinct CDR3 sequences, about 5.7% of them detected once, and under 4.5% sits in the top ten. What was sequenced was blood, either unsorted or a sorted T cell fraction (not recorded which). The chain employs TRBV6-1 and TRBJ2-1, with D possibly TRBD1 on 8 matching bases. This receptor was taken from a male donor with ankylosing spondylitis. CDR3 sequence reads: CASSEDREGIYNEQFF. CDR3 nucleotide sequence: TGTGCCAGCAGTGAGGACAGGGAGGGGATCTACAATGAGCAGTTCTTC.